Detailed here is one T cell receptor (beta chain). As yet, its antigen is unknown. This sample was taken from a study of shared clonotypes between healthy human individuals. As for the study in general: There were three CD4 naive, three CD4 memory, two CD8 naive and one CD8 memory plates per donor.

Broader study findings: Larger estimated richness was generally seen in naive subsets than in memory subsets. The generation probabilities recorded for non-shared clonotypes fell below those of clonotypes shared by all four donors.

Here immunoSEQ multiplex PCR was the method, and the copy in TCRdb shows in-frame clones only, minus some. The repertoire holds about 1.1 million clones, with around 82% as singletons. The CDR3 is 18 amino acids. Unmatched junction bases numbered 7, after V lost 0 bases and J lost 2 bases. Germline CDR1 is LGHNA and CDR2 is YNFKEQ. This TCR was sampled from a man aged 18 to 30 in good health. Some clones in this sample may be carry-over from other donors' samples. Sequenced material: memory CD4+ T cells from PBMCs. The sample's subset: CD45RA-negative fraction. This chain connects TRBV4-2 to TRBJ2-6, with 7 bases aligning to TRBD1. The CDR3 nucleotides read TGTGCCAGCAGCCAAGAGCCAGGGGGAAACGCTGGGGCCAACGTCCTGACTTTC. Protein sequence: CASSQEPGGNAGANVLTF.